This TCR beta chain comes out of a study of blood T cell repertoires in COVID-19. On the study more broadly: The analysed material was cDNA or gDNA that came from T cells, B-cell-depleted T cells, or PBMCs.

Method: immunoSEQ multiplex PCR; TCRdb's copy keeps in-frame clones and lacks some. The profile shows approximately 100,000 clones, approximately 80% of them singletons. The Seattle site enrolled patients during active infection and followed them longitudinally. Germline-derived CDR1 and CDR2 are GTSNPN and SVGIG (reference sequence). The CDR3 extends over 12 amino acids. Trimming removed 0 bases from V and 5 bases from J, with 6 bases in between. V gene TRBV30 combines with J gene TRBJ2-3; TRBD2 is a possible D gene (5 bases). Sequenced material: peripheral blood. This TCR was recovered from a man older than 75 with COVID-19, enrolled during active disease. CDR3 DNA: TGTGCCTGGAGTGTACGGGGAGATACGCAGTATTTT. Amino acids: CAWSVRGDTQYF.